A single sample is the source of the 2 T cell receptor beta chains below, sequenced in a study of response to subunit inactivated influenza vaccine. TCRdb independently ran MiXCR on the RT-PCR reads; one entry per CDR3 protein. Of around 530,000 distinct CDR3 sequences listed, 10% to 15% were seen once; the top ten hold around 9.6%. The input for sequencing was PBMCs from blood, taken on the day of vaccination. Every receptor here comes from a man aged 45-65 years who received an inactivated influenza vaccine.

This clonotype was recorded at least ten times. The chain links TRBV7-2 to TRBJ2-2; 9 bases are shared with TRBD2. CDR3 size: 16 residues. Per germline, CDR1 SGHTA and CDR2 FQGNSA. The J segment lost 1 base and the V segment lost 4 bases, leaving 4 bases of the junction unmatched. CDR3 sequence reads: CASSSRLAENTGELFF. Written as DNA, the CDR3 is TGTGCCAGCAGCTCCAGACTAGCGGAGAACACCGGGGAGCTGTTTTTT.

The CDR3 is CASSHGTGGWAEAFF. CDR3 coding DNA: TGTGCCAGCAGCCACGGGACAGGTGGATGGGCTGAAGCTTTCTTT. This chain links TRBV5-5 with TRBJ1-1; 8 bases map to TRBD1. After removal of 4 bases from V and 6 bases from J, the junction contained 11 bases not matched to a gene. Germline CDR1 and CDR2: SGHKS and YYEKEE (reference sequence). The CDR3 totals 15 residues.